Sequencing of this T cell receptor (beta chain) was carried out in a study of prognosis after radiotherapy for stage I lung cancer. For the study at large: Newly diagnosed primary stage I lung tumors occurred in 13 to 15 patients, and oligometastatic NSCLC after surgical resection of the primary tumor occurred in four to six.

With two time points in the design, approximately 6 milliliters of peripheral blood were drawn at each one. The TCR beta CDR3 region was amplified from genomic DNA, with two rounds of multiplex PCR being used for the amplification. It was primers specific to each TRBV and TRBJ gene that first-round PCR used. Each CDR3 protein gets one entry after TCRdb re-called the multiplex PCR reads with MiXCR. The table records over 11,000 distinct CDR3 sequences, 55% to 60% of them present only once. Trimming cost V 3 bases and J 12 bases; bases outside gene matches: 2. Per germline, CDR1 MDHEN and CDR2 SYDVKM. This CDR3 comprises 12 residues.

This TCR derives from a donor aged 50 or older with non-small cell lung cancer. The chain recombines TRBV28 with TRBJ2-6; 7 positions agree with TRBD2. The sequenced sample was PBMCs, obtained before or after stereotactic body radiation therapy (not recorded which). The CDR3 sequence: CASSFWGGVLTF. CDR3 in DNA: TGTGCCAGCAGTTTTTGGGGGGGCGTCCTGACTTTC.